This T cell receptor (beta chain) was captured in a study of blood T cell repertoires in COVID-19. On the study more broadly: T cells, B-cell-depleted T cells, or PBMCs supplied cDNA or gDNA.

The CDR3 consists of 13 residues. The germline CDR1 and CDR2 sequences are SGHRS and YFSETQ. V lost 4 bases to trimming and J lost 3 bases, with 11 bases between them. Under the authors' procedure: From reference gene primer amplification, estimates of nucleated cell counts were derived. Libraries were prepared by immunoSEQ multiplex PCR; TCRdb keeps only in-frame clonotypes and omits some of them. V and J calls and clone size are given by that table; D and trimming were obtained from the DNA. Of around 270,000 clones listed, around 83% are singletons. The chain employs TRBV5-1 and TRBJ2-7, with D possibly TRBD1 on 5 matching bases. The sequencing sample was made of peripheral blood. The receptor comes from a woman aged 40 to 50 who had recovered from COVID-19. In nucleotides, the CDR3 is TGCGCCAGCAGCCTACAGGAGAACTACGAGCAGTACTTC. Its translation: CASSLQENYEQYF.